The 28 T cell receptor beta chains below were found in one sample sequenced in a study of identical twins. TCRdb processed the 5' RACE reads anew with MiXCR; each CDR3 protein has one entry. The sample lists approximately 150,000 distinct CDR3 sequences, under 4.5% seen once, with more than 7% in the top ten. Sequencing was performed on memory T cells sorted from blood. The receptors stem from a man between 18 and 29 years old in good health.

This clonotype was detected ten times or more. The V gene is TRBV19, the J gene TRBJ1-6, with a tentative D call TRBD1 (6 bases). The germline V and J ends were trimmed by 1 base and 7 bases, with 8 bases remaining between them. CDR1 LNHDA and CDR2 SQIVND come from the germline V gene (reference sequence). The CDR3 has 14 amino acids. The CDR3 sequence is CASSIAGVNSPLHF. DNA of the CDR3: TGTGCCAGTAGTATAGCAGGGGTGAATTCACCCCTCCACTTT.

At least ten counts were recorded for this clonotype. The CDR3 region has the DNA TGTGCCAGCAGTGAATTTTCCTCGGCAGATACGCAGTATTTT. As protein: CASSEFSSADTQYF. The J gene is TRBJ2-3, the V gene TRBV2; D is ambiguous. The CDR3 has 14 residues. V lost 2 bases to trimming and J lost 4 bases, with 10 bases between them. Germline CDR1 and CDR2: SNHLY and FYNNEI.

This clonotype was detected ten times or more. The rearrangement links TRBV5-1 to TRBJ2-2; no reliable D call. Germline CDR1 and CDR2: SGHRS and YFSETQ. V lost 5 bases to trimming and J lost 3 bases, with 2 bases between them. The CDR3 extends over 11 amino acids. CDR3: CASRYTGELFF. DNA for the CDR3: TGCGCCAGCAGATACACCGGGGAGCTGTTTTTT.

This clonotype has only a few counts. The chain carries TRBV12-3 or TRBV12-4 and TRBJ1-3; no definite D call. This CDR3 region has 16 residues. V was trimmed by 2 bases and J by 4 bases, leaving 15 bases between them. The CDR3 loop is CASSLKVLWSGNTIYF. The CDR3 DNA sequence: TGTGCCAGCAGTTTAAAGGTCTTATGGTCCGGAAACACCATATATTTT.

In this sample, this clonotype turned up many times. The J gene is TRBJ2-1, the V gene TRBV12-3 or TRBV12-4; possibly TRBD1 for D (6 bases). Trimming took 5 bases from V and 6 from J, leaving 8 bases between them. This CDR3 has 12 amino acids. CDR3 protein: CASSPDSNEQFF. In nucleotides, the CDR3 is TGTGCCAGCAGTCCGGACAGCAATGAGCAGTTCTTC.

This clonotype was recorded at least ten times. The chain recombines TRBV7-9 with TRBJ2-1, with TRBD2 matching over 10 bases. The CDR3 contains 14 residues. Per germline, CDR1 SEHNR and CDR2 FQNEAQ (reference sequence). Losses at the gene ends were 3 bases for V and 5 bases for J; bases not matched to a gene: 1. Written as DNA, the CDR3 is TGTGCCAGCAGCTTTAGCGGGGGGCACAATGAGCAGTTCTTC. This gives the protein CASSFSGGHNEQFF.

The rearrangement uses TRBV30 and TRBJ2-1; possible D gene TRBD2, 6 bases. CDR1 is GTSNPN and CDR2 is SVGIG in the germline V gene (reference sequence). Trimming removed 3 bases from V and 4 bases from J, with 7 bases in between. This CDR3 has 12 amino acids. The CDR3 bases are TGTGCCTGGAGGGGACTTTACAATGAGCAGTTCTTC. This translates into CAWRGLYNEQFF.

This clonotype was recorded many times. The V call is TRBV5-4, the J call TRBJ2-7; TRBD2 matches at 10 bases. The CDR3 length is 14 residues. After removal of 1 base from V and 3 bases from J, the junction contained 1 base not matched to a gene. Germline CDR1 reads SGHNT; CDR2 reads YYREEE (reference sequence). The CDR3 coding sequence is TGTGCCAGCAGCTTGCTAGCGGGAGTCTACGAGCAGTACTTC. Translated: CASSLLAGVYEQYF. Using reference TRBV5-4 and TRBJ2-7 for the parts outside the CDR3, the full variable domain is ETGVTQSPTHLIKTRGQQVTLRCSSQSGHNTVSWYQQALGQGPQFIFQYYREEENGRGNFPPRFSGLQFPNYSSELNVNALELDDSALYLCASSLLAGVYEQYFGPGTRLTVT.

This clonotype was detected many times. V gene TRBV12-3 or TRBV12-4 combines with J gene TRBJ2-1, with TRBD2 identical over 9 bases. This CDR3 comprises 13 residues. V shed 5 bases, J shed 10 bases, and the junction held 6 bases outside the gene matches. CDR3: CASSLDLAGEQFF. CDR3 DNA sequence: TGTGCCAGCAGTCTCGACCTAGCGGGGGAGCAGTTCTTC.

The chain uses TRBV3-1 and TRBJ1-1; 7 bases fit TRBD1. The CDR3 extends over 15 amino acids. Germline CDR1 is LGHDT and CDR2 is YNNKEL (reference sequence). With V trimmed by 4 bases and J by 0 bases, 5 bases remained unmatched. The CDR3 loop reads CASSPGQPMNTEAFF. The CDR3 DNA is TGTGCCAGCAGCCCGGGACAGCCTATGAACACTGAAGCTTTCTTT.

This clonotype came up many times. This sequence joins TRBV6-5 and TRBJ1-2; D unclear. The CDR3 covers 14 residues. Germline V gene lookup returns CDR1 MNHEY and CDR2 SVGAGI. The germline V and J ends were trimmed by 0 bases and 3 bases, with 8 bases remaining between them. CDR3 residues: CASSYSVSDYGYTF. CDR3 DNA: TGTGCCAGCAGTTACTCGGTGTCCGACTATGGCTACACCTTC.

Ten or more counts support this clonotype. The chain links TRBV5-1 to TRBJ2-1, with 11 bases fitting TRBD2. V lost 4 bases to trimming and J lost 0 bases; unmatched junction nucleotides: 15. The V gene's germline CDR1 is SGHRS and CDR2 YFSETQ. The CDR3 covers 20 residues. CDR3 coding DNA: TGCGCCAGCAGCCCCGTACCGGGACTAGCGGCACGGAGCTCCTACAATGAGCAGTTCTTC. As protein: CASSPVPGLAARSSYNEQFF.

This clonotype was seen ten or more times. J is TRBJ2-2 and V is TRBV7-2, with unresolved D. This CDR3 has 13 residues. Germline-derived CDR1 and CDR2 are SGHTA and FQGNSA. V lost 2 bases and J 5 bases, leaving 6 bases between the germline ends. In DNA, the CDR3 is TGTGCCAGCAGCTTACTGATGACCGGGGAGCTGTTTTTT. It codes for CASSLLMTGELFF.

In this sample, this clonotype turned up many times. The chain combines TRBV12-3 or TRBV12-4 with TRBJ1-1, with TRBD1 identical over 11 bases. The junction had 8 bases not matched to a gene; V was cut back by 6 bases and J by 5 bases. This CDR3 has 15 amino acids. The CDR3 region has the DNA TGTGCCAGCAGATCGAGGACAGGGGGCAATACTGAAGCTTTCTTT. Its translation: CASRSRTGGNTEAFF.

This clonotype was counted at least ten times. The chain is built from TRBV4-3 and TRBJ1-4; D is unresolved. The germline V gene encodes CDR1 LGHNA and CDR2 YSLEER. The CDR3 is made up of 14 amino acids. Deletions cut 0 bases from V and 8 bases from J, with 10 bases between. In DNA, the CDR3 is TGCGCCAGCAGCCAAGATGGGTGGGCCGAAAAACTGTTTTTT. Protein: CASSQDGWAEKLFF.

This clonotype has ten or more counts. The genes are TRBV7-6 and TRBJ1-3; D not certain. The CDR3 length is 14 residues. The V end was cut by 6 bases, the J end by 4 bases, with 13 bases between. CDR1 SGHVS and CDR2 FNYEAQ come from the germline V gene. This chain's CDR3 is CASRPTISGNTIYF. CDR3 nucleotide sequence: TGTGCCAGCAGACCGACCATATCCGGAAACACCATATATTTT. Using reference TRBV7-6 and TRBJ1-3 for the parts outside the CDR3, the full variable domain is GAGVSQSPRYKVTKRGQDVALRCDPISGHVSLYWYRQALGQGPEFLTYFNYEAQQDKSGLPNDRFSAERPEGSISTLTIQRTEQRDSAMYRCASRPTISGNTIYFGEGSWLTVV.

This clonotype was recorded at least ten times. The chain combines TRBV29-1 with TRBJ1-1, with D perhaps TRBD1 (5 bases). This CDR3 has 13 residues. Trimming left V 4 bases short and J 5 bases short, with 14 bases between. Germline V lookup: CDR1 SQVTM, CDR2 ANQGSEA. This CDR3 is CSVGDSDWTEAFF. For the CDR3, the DNA is TGCAGCGTTGGAGACAGCGATTGGACTGAAGCTTTCTTT.

This clonotype was seen repeatedly, ten times or more. V and J are TRBV4-2 and TRBJ2-6; D is possibly TRBD1 or TRBD2 (6 bases each). The V end lost 4 bases, the J end lost 1 base, and 17 bases lay between the germline ends. There are 18 residues in the CDR3. CDR1 and CDR2 (germline): LGHNA, YNFKEQ. The CDR3 spells CASSLAGHQTSGANVLTF. CDR3 coding DNA: TGTGCCAGCAGCCTGGCGGGACACCAAACTTCTGGGGCCAACGTCCTGACTTTC.

This clonotype was observed at least ten times. This chain connects TRBV20-1 to TRBJ2-1, with 7 nucleotides matching TRBD2. The CDR3 covers 15 residues. The trim removed 4 bases at V and 5 bases at J, leaving 11 bases unmatched. Looked up from germline, CDR1 is DFQATT and CDR2 is SNEGSKA (reference sequence). The CDR3 spells CSAKVGGRGNNEQFF. The CDR3 coding sequence is TGCAGTGCTAAGGTTGGCGGGAGAGGGAACAATGAGCAGTTCTTC.

This clonotype has at least ten counts. The chain recombines TRBV11-3 with TRBJ2-3, with 7 bases aligning to TRBD2. Germline V gives CDR1 SGHNT, CDR2 YENEEA. Unmatched junction bases numbered 4, after V lost 5 bases and J lost 2 bases. This CDR3 region has 14 residues. The CDR3 protein is CASSRTRPTDTQYF. DNA of the CDR3: TGTGCCAGCAGCAGGACTAGACCCACAGATACGCAGTATTTT.

This clonotype was counted at least ten times. The rearrangement joins TRBV27 to TRBJ2-2; the match to TRBD2 covers 8 bases. Germline assignment: CDR1 MNHEY and CDR2 SMNVEV (reference sequence). V shed 2 bases and J 6 bases; nucleotides not matched to a gene: 2. This CDR3 has 14 amino acids. CDR3 in amino acids: CASSLREGPGELFF. Here the CDR3 DNA reads TGTGCCAGCAGTTTACGGGAGGGCCCCGGGGAGCTGTTTTTT.

Ten or more counts support this clonotype. CDR3 nucleotide sequence: TGTGCCAGCAGTTTATACAGACTAACAAGAGGGAATGAGCAGTTCTTC. It yields the protein CASSLYRLTRGNEQFF. This chain joins TRBV27 and TRBJ2-1, with D possibly matching TRBD2 (5 bases). The CDR3 is 16 residues long. Looked up from germline, CDR1 is MNHEY and CDR2 is SMNVEV (reference sequence). V was clipped by 1 base and J by 7 bases, with 17 bases between them.

This clonotype was counted many times. The chain employs TRBV4-2 and TRBJ2-7; the match to TRBD2 covers 7 bases. CDR3 length: 14 amino acids. V lost 3 bases, J lost 6 bases, and 8 bases stayed unmatched. The germline CDR1 and CDR2 sequences are LGHNA and YNFKEQ. The CDR3 loop reads CASSQDRGGSEQYF. The DNA for the CDR3 is TGTGCCAGCAGCCAGGACCGGGGAGGGAGCGAGCAGTACTTC.

In its sample, this clonotype was seen many times. The chain couples TRBV20-1 to TRBJ2-3, with D unclear. Germline V CDR1 and CDR2: DFQATT, SNEGSKA (reference sequence). V lost 7 bases and J lost 4, with 12 bases in between. The CDR3 consists of 12 residues. DNA for the CDR3: TGCAGTGGTATGCTAGTTGCAGATACGCAGTATTTT. Amino acid sequence: CSGMLVADTQYF.

This clonotype has a count of ten or more. The V and J genes are TRBV20-1 and TRBJ2-1, with TRBD2 matching over 8 bases. CDR1 and CDR2 from the germline V gene are DFQATT and SNEGSKA (reference sequence). This CDR3 is 18 amino acids long. V trimming: 5 bases; J trimming: 0 bases; junction bases outside the gene matches: 15. CDR3 loop: CSAYSGTSVEHSYNEQFF. In nucleotides, the CDR3 is TGCAGTGCTTACTCGGGGACTAGTGTCGAACACTCCTACAATGAGCAGTTCTTC.

Many counts were recorded for this clonotype. This chain connects TRBV15 to TRBJ2-1; 11 positions agree with TRBD2. Losses at the gene ends were 4 bases for V and 6 bases for J; bases not matched to a gene: 5. The CDR3 spans 15 residues. CDR1 is LNHNV and CDR2 is YYDKDF in the germline V gene (reference sequence). In DNA, the CDR3 is TGTGCCACCAGCACGAGGACTAGCGGGCTCAATGAGCAGTTCTTC. Amino acids: CATSTRTSGLNEQFF. The full variable domain, its missing parts supplied by reference TRBV15 and TRBJ2-1, is DAMVIQNPRYQVTQFGKPVTLSCSQTLNHNVMYWYQQKSSQAPKLLFHYYDKDFNNEADTPDNFQSRRPNTSFCFLDIRSPGLGDTAMYLCATSTRTSGLNEQFFGPGTRLTVL.

In its sample, this clonotype was seen many times. The chain joins TRBV6-1 to TRBJ2-7; D is possibly TRBD2 (6 bases). The V end was cut by 7 bases, the J end by 4 bases, with 17 bases between. The CDR3 length is 14 residues. The germline V gene has CDR1 MNHNS and CDR2 SASEGT. The CDR3 DNA sequence: TGTGCCAGCATGGACCTGCGGGGCAATTACGAGCAGTACTTC. Residues: CASMDLRGNYEQYF.

Many counts were recorded for this clonotype. V and J are TRBV28 and TRBJ1-5; D gene uncertain. With 10 bases removed from V and 1 base from J, the gap between germline ends came to 8 bases. This CDR3 is built from 12 residues. Germline V lookup: CDR1 MDHEN, CDR2 SYDVKM. This CDR3 is CATVSSNQPQHF. The CDR3 nucleotides are TGTGCCACTGTTTCCAGCAATCAGCCCCAGCATTTT.